These 2 T cell receptor beta chains share one sample of origin, sequenced in a study of CD8+ T cells in alopecia areata. The treatment denotes: oral pan-JAK inhibitor, 5-10 mg twice daily. TCR sequencing used cDNA made by reverse transcription of extracted RNA. Assay: immunoSEQ multiplex PCR; the TCRdb copy retains only in-frame clones and omits some. The repertoire consists of 120,000 or so clones, with 58% occurring once and the leading ten covering roughly 30%. The material was CD8+ T cells sorted from blood, obtained at week 4, from a patient treated with tofacitinib. All receptors come from a human donor with alopecia areata.

This chain joins TRBV7-8 and TRBJ1-2; D possibly corresponds to TRBD1 (5 bases). CDR1 is SGHVS, CDR2 FQNEAQ, per germline. The CDR3 sequence is 13 residues long. Trimming took off 0 bases at V and 8 bases at J, with 10 bases between the two ends. The CDR3 loop reads CASSLALGEGYTF. DNA of the CDR3: TGTGCCAGCAGCTTAGCGTTAGGGGAGGGCTACACCTTC.

The chain recombines TRBV9 with TRBJ1-1; D is ambiguous. The CDR3 sequence is 14 residues long. Germline V gives CDR1 SGDLS, CDR2 YYNGEE. V gave up 0 bases and J gave up 5 bases, with 11 bases separating them. The CDR3 DNA reads TGTGCCAGCAGCGTAGATTGGGATGGGACTGAAGCTTTCTTT. This encodes CASSVDWDGTEAFF.